This TCR beta chain was captured by sequencing in a study of blood T cell repertoires in COVID-19. Profiled with immunoSEQ multiplex PCR; TCRdb holds only in-frame clones, not every one. The sample shows about 69,000 clones, roughly 80% of them seen only once. This clone was picked up a small number of times. In germline, CDR1 is SGHNT, CDR2 YYREEE (reference sequence). Trimming stripped 0 bases from V and 5 bases from J, with 22 bases between. There are 18 residues in the CDR3. Sequencing used peripheral blood. This TCR was sampled from a man aged 50-60 years with COVID-19, enrolled during active disease. This sequence joins TRBV5-4 and TRBJ2-3, with D possibly matching TRBD2 (6 bases). The CDR3, as DNA: TGTGCCAGCAGCTTGGAAAAAGGGCGGGGCGAGATCCGAGATACGCAGTATTTT. Translated: CASSLEKGRGEIRDTQYF. Full variable domain (rest looked up from reference TRBV5-4 and TRBJ2-3): ETGVTQSPTHLIKTRGQQVTLRCSSQSGHNTVSWYQQALGQGPQFIFQYYREEENGRGNFPPRFSGLQFPNYSSELNVNALELDDSALYLCASSLEKGRGEIRDTQYFGPGTRLTVL.